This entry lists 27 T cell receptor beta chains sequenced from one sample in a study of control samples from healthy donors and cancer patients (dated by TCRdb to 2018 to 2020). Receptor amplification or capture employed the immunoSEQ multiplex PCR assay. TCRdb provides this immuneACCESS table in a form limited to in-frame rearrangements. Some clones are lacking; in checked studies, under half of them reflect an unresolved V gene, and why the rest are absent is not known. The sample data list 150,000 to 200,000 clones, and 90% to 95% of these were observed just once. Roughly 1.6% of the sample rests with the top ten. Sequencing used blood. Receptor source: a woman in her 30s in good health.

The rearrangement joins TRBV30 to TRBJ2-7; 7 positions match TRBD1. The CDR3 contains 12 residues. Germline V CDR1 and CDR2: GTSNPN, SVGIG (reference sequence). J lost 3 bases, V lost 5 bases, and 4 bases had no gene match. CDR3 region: CAWGDRRYEQYF. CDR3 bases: TGTGCCTGGGGGGACAGACGCTACGAGCAGTACTTC.

The CDR3 spells CASSVGGTSGNGEQFF. CDR3 bases: TGTGCCAGCAGCGTAGGGGGGACTAGCGGGAACGGTGAGCAGTTCTTC. The rearrangement links TRBV9 to TRBJ2-1; the match to TRBD2 covers 13 bases. The CDR3 consists of 16 residues. V shed 0 bases, J shed 9 bases, and the junction held 6 bases outside the gene matches. Germline CDR1 SGDLS, CDR2 YYNGEE.

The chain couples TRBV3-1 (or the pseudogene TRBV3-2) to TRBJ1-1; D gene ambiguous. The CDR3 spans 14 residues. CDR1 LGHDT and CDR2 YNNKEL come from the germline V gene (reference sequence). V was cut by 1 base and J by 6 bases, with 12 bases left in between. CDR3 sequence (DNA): TGTGCCAGCAGCCAAGGTCGATCTATTCCTGAAGCTTTCTTT. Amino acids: CASSQGRSIPEAFF.

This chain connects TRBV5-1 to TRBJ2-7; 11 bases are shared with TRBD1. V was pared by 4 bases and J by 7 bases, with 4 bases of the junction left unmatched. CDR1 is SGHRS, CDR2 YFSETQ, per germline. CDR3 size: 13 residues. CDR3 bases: TGCGCCAGCAGCCAGGACAGGGGGCAAGAGCAGTACTTC. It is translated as CASSQDRGQEQYF.

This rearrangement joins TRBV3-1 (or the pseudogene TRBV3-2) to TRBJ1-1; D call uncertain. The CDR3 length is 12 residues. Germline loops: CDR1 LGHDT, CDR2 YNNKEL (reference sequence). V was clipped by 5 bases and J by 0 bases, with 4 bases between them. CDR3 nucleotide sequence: TGTGCCAGCAGCTACATGAACACTGAAGCTTTCTTT. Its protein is CASSYMNTEAFF.

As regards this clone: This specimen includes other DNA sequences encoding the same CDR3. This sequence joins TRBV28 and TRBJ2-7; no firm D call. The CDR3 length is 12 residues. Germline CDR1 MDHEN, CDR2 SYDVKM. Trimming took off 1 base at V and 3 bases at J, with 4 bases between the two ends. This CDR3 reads CASSLLGYEQYF. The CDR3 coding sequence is TGTGCCAGCAGTTTATTGGGCTACGAGCAGTACTTC.

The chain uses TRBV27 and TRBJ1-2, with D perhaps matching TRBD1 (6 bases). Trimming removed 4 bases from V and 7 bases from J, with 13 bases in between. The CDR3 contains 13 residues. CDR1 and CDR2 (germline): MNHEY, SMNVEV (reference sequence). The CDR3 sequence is CASSSGHSFGYTF. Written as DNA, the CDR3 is TGTGCCAGCAGTTCGGGACATTCCTTTGGCTACACCTTC.

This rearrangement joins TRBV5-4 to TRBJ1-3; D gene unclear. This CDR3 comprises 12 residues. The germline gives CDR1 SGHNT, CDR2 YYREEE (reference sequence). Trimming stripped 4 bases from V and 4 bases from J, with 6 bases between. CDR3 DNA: TGTGCCAGCAGCATACAGGGAAACACCATATATTTT. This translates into CASSIQGNTIYF. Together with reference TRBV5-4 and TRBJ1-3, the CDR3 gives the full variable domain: ETGVTQSPTHLIKTRGQQVTLRCSSQSGHNTVSWYQQALGQGPQFIFQYYREEENGRGNFPPRFSGLQFPNYSSELNVNALELDDSALYLCASSIQGNTIYFGEGSWLTVV.

CDR3 sequence reads: CASSPSGRSEQYF. CDR3 DNA sequence: TGTGCCAGCAGCCCGAGCGGGAGGTCCGAGCAGTACTTC. The gene calls are TRBV9 and TRBJ2-7; 9 bases are shared with TRBD2. The CDR3 spans 13 residues. Germline V lookup: CDR1 SGDLS, CDR2 YYNGEE. The junction had 5 bases not matched to a gene; V was cut back by 4 bases and J by 6 bases. The full variable domain, completed using reference TRBV9 and TRBJ2-7, is DSGVTQTPKHLITATGQRVTLRCSPRSGDLSVYWYQQSLDQGLQFLIQYYNGEERAKGNILERFSAQQFPDLHSELNLSSLELGDSALYFCASSPSGRSEQYFGPGTRLTVT.

CDR3 nucleotide sequence: TGTGCCAGCAGCGGAACCGGGACAGAAGACTATGGCTACACCTTC. This codes for CASSGTGTEDYGYTF. The V gene is TRBV7-9, the J gene TRBJ1-2, with 7 bases fitting TRBD1. The trim removed 5 bases at V and 3 bases at J, leaving 9 bases unmatched. The CDR3 has 15 residues. Germline lookup yields CDR1 SEHNR and CDR2 FQNEAQ (reference sequence).

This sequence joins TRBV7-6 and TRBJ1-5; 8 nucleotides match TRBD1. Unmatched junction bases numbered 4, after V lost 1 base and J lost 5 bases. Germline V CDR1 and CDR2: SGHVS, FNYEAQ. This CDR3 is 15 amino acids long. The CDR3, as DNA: TGTGCCAGCAGCTTAGGGGACAGGCTATATCAGCCCCAGCATTTT. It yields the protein CASSLGDRLYQPQHF.

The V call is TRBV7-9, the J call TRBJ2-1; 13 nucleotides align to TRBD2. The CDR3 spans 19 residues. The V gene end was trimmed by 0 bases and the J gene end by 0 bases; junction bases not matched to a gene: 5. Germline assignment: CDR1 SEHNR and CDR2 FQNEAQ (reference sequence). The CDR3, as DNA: TGTGCCAGCAGCTTAGCCGGGACTAGCGGGACCCGCTCCTACAATGAGCAGTTCTTC. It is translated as CASSLAGTSGTRSYNEQFF.

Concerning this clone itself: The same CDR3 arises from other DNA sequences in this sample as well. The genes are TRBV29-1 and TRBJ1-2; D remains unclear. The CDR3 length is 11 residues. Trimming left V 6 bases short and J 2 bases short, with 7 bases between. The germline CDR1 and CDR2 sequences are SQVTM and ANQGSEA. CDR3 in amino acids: CSVGDNYGYTF. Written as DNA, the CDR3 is TGCAGCGTCGGAGACAACTATGGCTACACCTTC.

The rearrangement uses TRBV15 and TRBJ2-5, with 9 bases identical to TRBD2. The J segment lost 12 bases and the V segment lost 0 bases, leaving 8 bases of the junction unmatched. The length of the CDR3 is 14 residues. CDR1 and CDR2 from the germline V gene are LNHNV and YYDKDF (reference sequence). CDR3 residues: CATSRDREREVEYF. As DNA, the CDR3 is TGTGCCACCAGCAGAGATCGCGAGCGGGAGGTGGAGTACTTC.

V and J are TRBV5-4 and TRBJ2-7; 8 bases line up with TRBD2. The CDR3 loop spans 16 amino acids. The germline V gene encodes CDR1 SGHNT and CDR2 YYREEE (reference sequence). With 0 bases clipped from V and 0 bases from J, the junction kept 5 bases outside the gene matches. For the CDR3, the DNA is TGTGCCAGCAGCTTGGGGACTAGCACCTACTCCTACGAGCAGTACTTC. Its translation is CASSLGTSTYSYEQYF.

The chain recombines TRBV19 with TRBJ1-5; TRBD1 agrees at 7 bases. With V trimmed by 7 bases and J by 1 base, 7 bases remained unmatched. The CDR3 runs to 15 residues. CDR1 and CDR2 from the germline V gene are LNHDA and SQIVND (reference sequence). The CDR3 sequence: CASKLDRVSNQPQHF. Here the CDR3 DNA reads TGTGCCAGTAAATTAGACAGGGTGAGCAATCAGCCCCAGCATTTT.

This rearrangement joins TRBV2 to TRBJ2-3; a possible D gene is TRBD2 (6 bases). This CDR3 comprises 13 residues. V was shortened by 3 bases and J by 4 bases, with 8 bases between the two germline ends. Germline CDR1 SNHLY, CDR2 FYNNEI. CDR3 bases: TGTGCCAGCAGTGAGCGGGGCCCAGATACGCAGTATTTT. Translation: CASSERGPDTQYF.

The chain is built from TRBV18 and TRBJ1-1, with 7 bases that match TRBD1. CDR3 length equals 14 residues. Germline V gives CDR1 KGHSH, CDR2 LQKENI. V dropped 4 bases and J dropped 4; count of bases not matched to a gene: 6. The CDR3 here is CASSQQGWGTEAFF. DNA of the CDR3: TGTGCCAGCTCACAACAGGGGTGGGGCACTGAAGCTTTCTTT.

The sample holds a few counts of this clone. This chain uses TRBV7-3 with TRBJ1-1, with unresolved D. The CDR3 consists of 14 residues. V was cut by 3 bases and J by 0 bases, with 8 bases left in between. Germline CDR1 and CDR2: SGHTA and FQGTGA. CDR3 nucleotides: TGTGCCAGCAGCTTCGGACCGGTGAACACTGAAGCTTTCTTT. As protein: CASSFGPVNTEAFF.

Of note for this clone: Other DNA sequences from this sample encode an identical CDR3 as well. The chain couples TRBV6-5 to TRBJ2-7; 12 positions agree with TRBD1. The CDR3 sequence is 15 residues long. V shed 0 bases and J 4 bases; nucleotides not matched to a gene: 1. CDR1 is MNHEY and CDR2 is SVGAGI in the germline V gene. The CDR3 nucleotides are TGTGCCAGCAGTTACTCGGGACAGGGGGCTTACGAGCAGTACTTC. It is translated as CASSYSGQGAYEQYF.

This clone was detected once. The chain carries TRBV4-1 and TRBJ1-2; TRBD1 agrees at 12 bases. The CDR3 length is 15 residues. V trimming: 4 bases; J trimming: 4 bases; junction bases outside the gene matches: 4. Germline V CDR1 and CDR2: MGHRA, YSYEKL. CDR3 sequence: CASSRGTGGGYGYTF. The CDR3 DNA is TGCGCCAGCAGCCGAGGGACAGGGGGCGGCTATGGCTACACCTTC.

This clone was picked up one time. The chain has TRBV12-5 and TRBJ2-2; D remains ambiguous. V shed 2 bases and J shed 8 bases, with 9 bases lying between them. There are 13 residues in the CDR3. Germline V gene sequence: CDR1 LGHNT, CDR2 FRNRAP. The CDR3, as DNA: TGTGCTAGTGGTTTGCCCTCTCAAGGGGAGCTGTTTTTT. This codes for CASGLPSQGELFF.

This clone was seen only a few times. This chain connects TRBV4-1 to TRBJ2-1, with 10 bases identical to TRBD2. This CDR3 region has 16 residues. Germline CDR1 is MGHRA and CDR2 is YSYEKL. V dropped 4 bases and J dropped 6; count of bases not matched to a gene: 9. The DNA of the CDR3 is TGCGCCAGCAGCCCACTCACTAGCGGGATAGGCAATGAGCAGTTCTTC. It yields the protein CASSPLTSGIGNEQFF.

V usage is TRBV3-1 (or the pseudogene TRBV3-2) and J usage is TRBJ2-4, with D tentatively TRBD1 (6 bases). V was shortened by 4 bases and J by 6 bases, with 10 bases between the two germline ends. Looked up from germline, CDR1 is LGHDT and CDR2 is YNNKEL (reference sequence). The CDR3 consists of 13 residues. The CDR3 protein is CASSPGVPNIQYF. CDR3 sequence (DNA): TGTGCCAGCAGCCCAGGGGTCCCAAACATTCAGTACTTC.

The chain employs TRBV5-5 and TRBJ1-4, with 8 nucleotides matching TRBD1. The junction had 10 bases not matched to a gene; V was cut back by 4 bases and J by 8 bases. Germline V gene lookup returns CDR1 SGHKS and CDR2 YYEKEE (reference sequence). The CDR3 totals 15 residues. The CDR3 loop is CASSPKTGEGEKLFF. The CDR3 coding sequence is TGTGCCAGCAGCCCGAAGACAGGGGAGGGCGAAAAACTGTTTTTT.

In DNA, the CDR3 is TGTGCCAGCAGCTTTACAGGGAGCACTGAAGCTTTCTTT. Protein sequence: CASSFTGSTEAFF. This chain connects TRBV11-2 to TRBJ1-1; TRBD1 might be the D (6 bases). The germline V and J ends were trimmed by 3 bases and 4 bases, with 9 bases remaining between them. CDR1 SGHAT and CDR2 FQNNGV come from the germline V gene. The CDR3 extends over 13 amino acids.

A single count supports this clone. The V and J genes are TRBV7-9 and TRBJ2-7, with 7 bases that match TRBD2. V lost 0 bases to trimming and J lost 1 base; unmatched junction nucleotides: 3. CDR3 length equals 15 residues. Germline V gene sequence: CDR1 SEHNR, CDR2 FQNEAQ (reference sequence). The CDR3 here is CASSLAGGPSYEQYF. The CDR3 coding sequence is TGTGCCAGCAGCTTAGCGGGAGGGCCTTCCTACGAGCAGTACTTC.